Listed here are 22 T cell receptor beta chains from one sample, sequenced in a study of T cell repertoires in cytomegalovirus infection. MiXCR, run by TCRdb on the reads, gives a single entry per CDR3 protein. The sample yields about 310,000 distinct CDR3 sequences, about 9.1% seen once. Specimen: PBMCs. The source is a human donor in good health (CMV status not recorded). Some clones in this sample may be carry-over from other donors' samples.

This clonotype was observed many times. V and J are TRBV29-1 and TRBJ2-7, with D maybe TRBD1 (7 bases). Germline V gene sequence: CDR1 SQVTM, CDR2 ANQGSEA. The CDR3 consists of 15 residues. Trimming removed 2 bases at V and 7 bases at J, with 21 bases between. As DNA, the CDR3 is TGCAGCGTTGAACGCGGGCGGGGACAGCCGGGGGAGCAGTACTTC. Encoded protein: CSVERGRGQPGEQYF.

At least ten counts were recorded for this clonotype. The CDR3: CASSSTGAPRFNEQFF. The CDR3 region has the DNA TGTGCCAGCAGTTCGACCGGGGCCCCAAGGTTTAATGAGCAGTTCTTC. The chain uses TRBV7-6 and TRBJ2-1; D tentatively fits TRBD1 or TRBD2 (5 bases each). The V end was cut by 6 bases, the J end by 7 bases, with 22 bases between. Germline loops: CDR1 SGHVS, CDR2 FNYEAQ. The CDR3 loop spans 16 amino acids.

This clonotype was detected ten times or more. The chain is built from TRBV28 and TRBJ1-2; TRBD1 agrees at 8 bases. The CDR3 is 14 amino acids. The germline CDR1 and CDR2 sequences are MDHEN and SYDVKM. V was pared by 6 bases and J by 4 bases, with 7 bases of the junction left unmatched. The CDR3 DNA reads TGTGCCAGCAGAGAAACAGGGGGTCCCTATGGCTACACCTTC. Translating gives CASRETGGPYGYTF.

This clonotype was found many times. The V call is TRBV19, the J call TRBJ2-1, with TRBD2 matching 8 bases. CDR3 size: 15 residues. Per the germline V gene, CDR1 is LNHDA and CDR2 is SQIVND (reference sequence). V was pared by 7 bases and J by 4 bases, with 9 bases of the junction left unmatched. CDR3 region: CASTPSGGHYNEQFF. The CDR3 coding sequence is TGTGCCAGTACTCCCAGCGGGGGACATTACAATGAGCAGTTCTTC.

This clonotype has a count of ten or more. The V gene is TRBV7-2, the J gene TRBJ2-7; D is possibly TRBD1 (5 bases). The CDR3 sequence is 14 residues long. V was trimmed by 5 bases and J by 4 bases, leaving 15 bases between them. Looked up from germline, CDR1 is SGHTA and CDR2 is FQGNSA. CDR3 nucleotides: TGTGCCAGCAGCCCCCAACAGGTTGGGTACGAGCAGTACTTC. Protein: CASSPQQVGYEQYF.

The sample holds many counts of this clonotype. The gene calls are TRBV6-5 and TRBJ1-2; D ambiguous. With 5 bases removed from V and 7 bases from J, the gap between germline ends came to 26 bases. CDR3 length: 17 residues. CDR1 is MNHEY and CDR2 is SVGAGI in the germline V gene. CDR3 nucleotide sequence: TGTGCCAGCAGTACCCAGGTCGTACGCACCGCCGCCGCTGGCTACACCTTC. It is translated as CASSTQVVRTAAAGYTF.

This clonotype occurred many times. The V gene is TRBV5-6, the J gene TRBJ2-7, with D tentatively TRBD1 (6 bases). Trimming stripped 2 bases from V and 8 bases from J, with 8 bases between. The germline V gene has CDR1 SGHDT and CDR2 YYEEEE. The CDR3 totals 11 residues. CDR3 loop: CASSLGQQQYF. The CDR3 DNA is TGTGCCAGCAGCTTAGGACAGCAGCAGTACTTC.

The genes are TRBV20-1 and TRBJ1-1; D unclear. Trimming took off 0 bases at V and 0 bases at J, with 14 bases between the two ends. This CDR3 spans 16 amino acids. The germline V gene has CDR1 DFQATT and CDR2 SNEGSKA (reference sequence). The CDR3 here is CSARDPSGSMNTEAFF. In DNA form, the CDR3 reads TGCAGTGCTAGAGATCCCTCAGGATCGATGAACACTGAAGCTTTCTTT.

This clonotype was found many times. The chain recombines TRBV28 with TRBJ1-2, with 9 bases fitting TRBD1. The CDR3 totals 14 residues. With V trimmed by 2 bases and J by 8 bases, 6 bases remained unmatched. Germline CDR1 is MDHEN and CDR2 is SYDVKM. The DNA for the CDR3 is TGTGCCAGCAGTTTAGAACAGGGGGCTCGGGGCTACACCTTC. Protein sequence: CASSLEQGARGYTF.

This clonotype was seen a few times. The CDR3 DNA reads TGCGCCAGCAGCCAAGATAGAGACACTGAAGCTTTCTTT. Amino acids: CASSQDRDTEAFF. This sequence joins TRBV4-1 and TRBJ1-1, with D uncertain. CDR3 length equals 13 residues. The germline V gene encodes CDR1 MGHRA and CDR2 YSYEKL. Trimming removed 0 bases at V and 3 bases at J, with 5 bases between.

The table lists this clonotype with many counts. The chain uses TRBV7-2 and TRBJ2-3; 12 nucleotides agree with TRBD2. The V gene's germline CDR1 is SGHTA and CDR2 FQGNSA. This CDR3 contains 19 residues. V shed 2 bases, J shed 2 bases, and the junction held 11 bases outside the gene matches. The CDR3 coding sequence is TGTGCCAGCAGCTTACGTCTAGCGGGGGGGCCCACCTACACAGATACGCAGTATTTT. This gives the protein CASSLRLAGGPTYTDTQYF. The entire variable domain, with the rest obtained from reference TRBV7-2 and TRBJ2-3, is as follows: GAGVSQSPSNKVTEKGKDVELRCDPISGHTALYWYRQSLGQGLEFLIYFQGNSAPDKSGLPSDRFSAERTGGSVSTLTIQRTQQEDSAVYLCASSLRLAGGPTYTDTQYFGPGTRLTVL.

This clonotype was detected a few times. V and J are TRBV29-1 and TRBJ2-5; D tentatively reads TRBD1 or TRBD2 (6 bases each). Per germline, CDR1 SQVTM and CDR2 ANQGSEA. This CDR3 region has 13 residues. V lost 3 bases and J lost 7, with 15 bases in between. CDR3 residues: CSVDLRGAVTQYF. CDR3 coding DNA: TGCAGCGTTGATTTAAGGGGGGCCGTGACCCAGTACTTC.

This clonotype was recorded a few times. V usage is TRBV28 and J usage is TRBJ2-3; tentative D call: TRBD1 (5 bases). V was trimmed by 3 bases and J by 2 bases, leaving 12 bases between them. Germline loops: CDR1 MDHEN, CDR2 SYDVKM. This CDR3 has 15 residues. The DNA for the CDR3 is TGTGCCAGCAGTTTGAAGGGGCCATACACAGATACGCAGTATTTT. Translation: CASSLKGPYTDTQYF.

Many counts were recorded for this clonotype. This sequence joins TRBV4-3 and TRBJ2-1; a weak D match, TRBD2 (6 bases). The V and J ends lost 0 bases and 4 bases respectively, with 13 bases between them. Germline CDR1 LGHNA, CDR2 YSLEER. This CDR3 has 16 residues. DNA of the CDR3: TGCGCCAGCAGCCAAGATTTACTAGCTGTGTACAATGAGCAGTTCTTC. Translating gives CASSQDLLAVYNEQFF.

The sample holds many counts of this clonotype. J is TRBJ2-3 and V is TRBV7-2; D tentatively reads TRBD1 or TRBD2 (5 bases each). Trimming stripped 0 bases from V and 5 bases from J, with 12 bases between. Germline CDR1 and CDR2: SGHTA and FQGNSA. The CDR3 spans 15 residues. CDR3 coding DNA: TGTGCCAGCAGCTTAGCGGGGACCGCACGAGATACGCAGTATTTT. Translated: CASSLAGTARDTQYF.

The rearrangement joins TRBV29-1 to TRBJ2-3; D ambiguous. CDR3 length: 14 amino acids. V lost 7 bases, J lost 2 bases, and 16 bases lay in between. Germline-derived CDR1 and CDR2 are SQVTM and ANQGSEA. The CDR3 DNA is TGCAGCGCCGCAGCCGGGTCCATCACAGATACGCAGTATTTT. It codes for CSAAAGSITDTQYF.

This chain joins TRBV6-6 and TRBJ2-2, with 11 nucleotides matching TRBD1. With V trimmed by 7 bases and J by 6 bases, 10 bases remained unmatched. The CDR3 is 16 amino acids. Germline CDR1 is MNHNY and CDR2 is SVGAGI (reference sequence). The CDR3 loop reads CASINRRTGGPGELFF. CDR3 DNA: TGTGCCAGCATAAACCGGAGGACAGGGGGCCCCGGGGAGCTGTTTTTT.

This clonotype has a count of ten or more. Sequence at one end of the junction differs from germline and may be a read error. The gene calls are TRBV7-2 and TRBJ1-1; no clear D gene. The CDR3 runs to 10 residues. CDR1 and CDR2 from the germline V gene are SGHTA and FQGNSA. The CDR3 DNA follows: TGTGCCAGCAGCTCCCTATCGGTGTTATTT. Translating gives CASSSLSVLF.

This clonotype was recorded at least ten times. The V call is TRBV28, the J call TRBJ1-2, with TRBD1 matching 8 bases. This CDR3 region has 16 residues. V trimming: 1 base; J trimming: 4 bases; junction bases outside the gene matches: 8. Germline assignment: CDR1 MDHEN and CDR2 SYDVKM. The CDR3 reads CASSLLGGQGAYGYTF. In DNA, the CDR3 is TGTGCCAGCAGTTTATTGGGGGGGCAGGGGGCCTATGGCTACACCTTC.

This clonotype occurred many times. J is TRBJ2-7 and V is TRBV6-2 or TRBV6-3; D ambiguous. The CDR3 runs to 13 residues. The V and J ends lost 1 base and 3 bases respectively, with 7 bases between them. The V gene's germline CDR1 is MNHEY and CDR2 SVGEGT. Here the CDR3 reads CASSYYPFYEQYV. Written as DNA, the CDR3 is TGTGCCAGCAGTTACTACCCCTTCTACGAGCAGTACGTC.

The genes are TRBV5-1 and TRBJ2-1; D perhaps matches TRBD2 (6 bases). The CDR3 runs to 19 residues. The V end lost 4 bases, the J end lost 0 bases, and 23 bases lay between the germline ends. Germline loops: CDR1 SGHRS, CDR2 YFSETQ. The DNA of the CDR3 is TGCGCCAGCAGCGGCGGGACTTTCCCAACGACGAGCTCCTACAATGAGCAGTTCTTC. Its protein product is CASSGGTFPTTSSYNEQFF.

This clonotype was observed at least ten times. The chain carries TRBV5-5 and TRBJ2-1, with D maybe TRBD1 (5 bases). Trimming cost V 4 bases and J 12 bases, with 17 bases left between them. Germline V gives CDR1 SGHKS, CDR2 YYEKEE (reference sequence). This CDR3 is 13 amino acids long. For the CDR3, the DNA is TGTGCCAGCAGCGTGACAGATACTGCAGGGCAGTTCTTC. Its translation: CASSVTDTAGQFF.